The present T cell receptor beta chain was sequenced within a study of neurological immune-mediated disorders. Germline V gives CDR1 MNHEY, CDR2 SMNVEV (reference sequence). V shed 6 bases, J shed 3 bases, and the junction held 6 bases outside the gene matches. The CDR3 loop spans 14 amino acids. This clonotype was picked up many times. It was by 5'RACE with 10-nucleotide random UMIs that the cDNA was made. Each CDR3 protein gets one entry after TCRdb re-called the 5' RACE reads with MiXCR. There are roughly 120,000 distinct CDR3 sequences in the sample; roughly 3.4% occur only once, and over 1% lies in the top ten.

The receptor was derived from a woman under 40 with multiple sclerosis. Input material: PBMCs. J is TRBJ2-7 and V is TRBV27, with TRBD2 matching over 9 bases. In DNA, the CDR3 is TGTGCCAGCAGAGTGACTAGCGGAGTCTACGAGCAGTACTTC. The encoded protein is CASRVTSGVYEQYF.